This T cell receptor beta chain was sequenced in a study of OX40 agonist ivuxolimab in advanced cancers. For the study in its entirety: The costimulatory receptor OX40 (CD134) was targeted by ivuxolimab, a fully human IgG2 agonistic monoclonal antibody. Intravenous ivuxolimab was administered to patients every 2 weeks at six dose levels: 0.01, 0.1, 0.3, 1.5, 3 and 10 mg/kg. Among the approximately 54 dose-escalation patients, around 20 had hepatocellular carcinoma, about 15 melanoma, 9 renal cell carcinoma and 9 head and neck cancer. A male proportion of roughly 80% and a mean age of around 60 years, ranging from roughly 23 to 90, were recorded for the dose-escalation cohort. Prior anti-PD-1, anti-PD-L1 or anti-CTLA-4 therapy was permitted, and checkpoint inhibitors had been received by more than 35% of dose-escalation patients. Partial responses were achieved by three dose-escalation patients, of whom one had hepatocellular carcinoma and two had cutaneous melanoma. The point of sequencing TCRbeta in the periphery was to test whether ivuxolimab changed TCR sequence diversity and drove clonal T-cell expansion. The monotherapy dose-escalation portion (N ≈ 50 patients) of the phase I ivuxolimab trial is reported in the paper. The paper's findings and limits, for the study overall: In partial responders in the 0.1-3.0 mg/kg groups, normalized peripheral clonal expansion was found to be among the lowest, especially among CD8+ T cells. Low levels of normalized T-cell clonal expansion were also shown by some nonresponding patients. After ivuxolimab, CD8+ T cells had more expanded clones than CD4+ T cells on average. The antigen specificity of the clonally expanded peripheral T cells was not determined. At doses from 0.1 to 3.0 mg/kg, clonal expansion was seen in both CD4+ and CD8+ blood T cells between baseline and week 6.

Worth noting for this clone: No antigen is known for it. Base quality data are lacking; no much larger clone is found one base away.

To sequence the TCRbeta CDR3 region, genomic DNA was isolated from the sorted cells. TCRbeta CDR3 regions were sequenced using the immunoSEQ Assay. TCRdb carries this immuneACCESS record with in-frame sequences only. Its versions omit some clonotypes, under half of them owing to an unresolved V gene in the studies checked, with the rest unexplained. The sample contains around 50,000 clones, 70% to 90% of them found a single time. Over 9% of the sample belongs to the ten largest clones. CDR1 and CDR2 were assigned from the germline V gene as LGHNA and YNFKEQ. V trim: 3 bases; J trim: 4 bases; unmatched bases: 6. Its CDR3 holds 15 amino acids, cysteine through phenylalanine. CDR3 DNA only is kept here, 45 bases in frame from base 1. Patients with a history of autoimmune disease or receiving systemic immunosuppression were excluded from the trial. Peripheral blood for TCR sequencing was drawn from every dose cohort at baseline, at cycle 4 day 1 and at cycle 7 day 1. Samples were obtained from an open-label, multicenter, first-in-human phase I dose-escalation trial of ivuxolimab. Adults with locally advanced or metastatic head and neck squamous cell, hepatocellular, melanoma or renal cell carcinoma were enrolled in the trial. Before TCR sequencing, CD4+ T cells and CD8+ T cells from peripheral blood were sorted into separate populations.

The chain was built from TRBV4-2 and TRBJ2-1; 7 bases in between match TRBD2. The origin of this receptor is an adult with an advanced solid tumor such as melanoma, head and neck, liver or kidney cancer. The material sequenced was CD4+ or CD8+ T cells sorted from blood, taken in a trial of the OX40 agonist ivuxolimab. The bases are TGTGCCAGCAGCCAGTTTCGGGAGGATTACAATGAGCAGTTCTTC. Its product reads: CASSQFREDYNEQFF.